Listed here are 15 T cell receptor beta chains from one sample, sequenced in a study of shared clonotypes between healthy human individuals. TCRdb keeps only in-frame clones here, not all; method: immunoSEQ multiplex PCR. The sample holds about 2.4 million clones; over 85% are singletons and the top ten take approximately 0.36%. Sample: naive CD4+ T cells from PBMCs. Documented subset: CD45RA+ positively selected. All receptors come from a man between 18 and 29 years old in good health. Some clones in this sample may be carry-over from other donors' samples.

V usage is TRBV19 and J usage is TRBJ1-1; maybe TRBD1 (6 bases). V dropped 6 bases and J dropped 3 bases, with 14 bases sitting between them. This CDR3 region has 14 residues. Germline lookup yields CDR1 LNHDA and CDR2 SQIVND (reference sequence). DNA of the CDR3: TGTGCCAGTAGGTTCGGCAGGGGCTACACTGAAGCTTTCTTT. It encodes CASRFGRGYTEAFF.

This sequence joins TRBV4-1 and TRBJ1-2, with 7 positions matching TRBD1. The ends lost 4 bases at V and 5 bases at J; junction bases unmatched: 7. Germline V gene sequence: CDR1 MGHRA, CDR2 YSYEKL. This CDR3 is built from 14 residues. The chain's CDR3 is CASSRTGVGYGYTF. CDR3 DNA: TGCGCCAGCAGCCGCACAGGGGTTGGGTATGGCTACACCTTC.

This chain joins TRBV5-8 and TRBJ2-3; D may be TRBD1 (7 bases). Germline loops: CDR1 SGHTS, CDR2 YDEGEE. The CDR3 runs to 15 residues. The ends were cut back, 6 bases at V and 3 bases at J, with 17 bases in the middle. Here the CDR3 DNA reads TGTGCCAGCACCCAGGGGGGCCGTAAAACAGATACGCAGTATTTT. Protein product: CASTQGGRKTDTQYF.

The V call is TRBV6-6, the J call TRBJ2-1; 7 bases align to TRBD1. CDR3 size: 12 residues. Germline V gene lookup returns CDR1 MNHNY and CDR2 SVGAGI (reference sequence). The J segment lost 7 bases and the V segment lost 5 bases, leaving 2 bases of the junction unmatched. CDR3 protein: CASSVQGNEQFF. Here the CDR3 DNA reads TGTGCCAGCAGTGTACAGGGGAATGAGCAGTTCTTC.

The chain uses TRBV7-9 and TRBJ1-4; D uncertain. Germline V gene data show CDR1 as SEHNR and CDR2 as FQNEAQ (reference sequence). Trimming took 1 base from V and 10 from J, leaving 7 bases between them. This CDR3 comprises 12 residues. This CDR3 reads CASSLDLGKLFF. The CDR3 DNA reads TGTGCCAGCAGCTTAGACCTCGGAAAACTGTTTTTT.

The gene calls are TRBV27 and TRBJ1-5; possible D gene TRBD1, 6 bases. The CDR3 consists of 15 residues. Germline V gives CDR1 MNHEY, CDR2 SMNVEV (reference sequence). V was trimmed by 3 bases and J by 6 bases, leaving 15 bases between them. In DNA form, the CDR3 reads TGTGCCAGCAGTTTTCGGGGGGCGATGGGTCAGCCCCAGCATTTT. It translates to CASSFRGAMGQPQHF.

The rearrangement links TRBV21-1 to TRBJ2-7; the listed D gene, TRBD1, was not tested against the DNA. TRBV21-1 is reported as a pseudogene. CDR3 size: 14 residues. In nucleotides, the CDR3 is TGTGCCAGCAGCGAAAGACAGGGGATCTACGAGCAGTACTTC. Encoded protein: CASSERQGIYEQYF.

The CDR3 protein is CASSSGTSGRINTGELFF. CDR3 bases: TGTGCCAGCAGCTCAGGGACTAGCGGGAGGATTAACACCGGGGAGCTGTTTTTT. The genes are TRBV9 and TRBJ2-2; TRBD2 aligns across 15 bases. Germline CDR1 SGDLS, CDR2 YYNGEE. V trimming: 4 bases; J trimming: 2 bases; junction bases outside the gene matches: 6. The CDR3 loop spans 18 amino acids. The variable domain in full, with the rest retrieved from reference TRBV9 and TRBJ2-2, is DSGVTQTPKHLITATGQRVTLRCSPRSGDLSVYWYQQSLDQGLQFLIQYYNGEERAKGNILERFSAQQFPDLHSELNLSSLELGDSALYFCASSSGTSGRINTGELFFGEGSRLTVL.

The chain couples TRBV29-1 to TRBJ1-4, with a tentative D call TRBD1 (5 bases). The CDR3 covers 15 residues. The V end was cut by 6 bases, the J end by 6 bases, with 20 bases between. Germline CDR1 reads SQVTM; CDR2 reads ANQGSEA. The CDR3 DNA is TGCAGCGTGGCAAAAACCGGGACGGTCTATGAAAAACTGTTTTTT. This gives the protein CSVAKTGTVYEKLFF.

The chain recombines TRBV6-6 with TRBJ1-4, with 7 bases matching TRBD1. The CDR3 is made up of 14 amino acids. The germline CDR1 and CDR2 sequences are MNHNY and SVGAGI (reference sequence). With 5 bases clipped from V and 5 bases from J, the junction kept 5 bases outside the gene matches. The CDR3 protein is CASSRGTENEKLFF. The CDR3 region has the DNA TGTGCCAGCAGTCGTGGGACAGAGAATGAAAAACTGTTTTTT.

The genes are TRBV7-9 and TRBJ2-3, with D uncertain. The CDR3 is 13 amino acids. The V gene's germline CDR1 is SEHNR and CDR2 FQNEAQ (reference sequence). The germline V and J ends were trimmed by 4 bases and 6 bases, with 11 bases remaining between them. The CDR3 spells CASSWVMVDTQYF. In DNA form, the CDR3 reads TGTGCCAGCAGCTGGGTAATGGTTGATACGCAGTATTTT.

This chain joins TRBV4-1 and TRBJ1-1, with D maybe TRBD1 (6 bases). Trimming took off 1 base at V and 11 bases at J, with 20 bases between the two ends. This CDR3 has 15 amino acids. The germline V gene encodes CDR1 MGHRA and CDR2 YSYEKL. The CDR3: CASSQGSDSRRVAFF. DNA for the CDR3: TGCGCCAGCAGCCAAGGGTCGGACAGCCGCCGGGTCGCTTTCTTT.

V gene TRBV27 combines with J gene TRBJ2-1; 7 nucleotides align to TRBD2. The CDR3 runs to 20 residues. Trimming at V came to 7 bases and at J to 12 bases, leaving 33 bases not matched to a gene. Looked up from germline, CDR1 is MNHEY and CDR2 is SMNVEV (reference sequence). The CDR3 region is CASTETGGSSLRVFSTRQFF. For the CDR3, the DNA is TGTGCCAGCACTGAGACCGGCGGGAGTAGTTTAAGGGTTTTTTCTACTCGGCAGTTCTTC.

The chain recombines TRBV30 with TRBJ2-5; possibly TRBD2 for D (5 bases). The germline CDR1 and CDR2 sequences are GTSNPN and SVGIG (reference sequence). Trimming pared 3 bases from V and 7 bases from J, leaving 18 bases between. This CDR3 has 14 amino acids. The CDR3 DNA reads as TGTGCCTGGAGCCCAGACTCCTTAGGAGGGACCCAGTACTTC. Translating gives CAWSPDSLGGTQYF.

The rearrangement joins TRBV9 to TRBJ2-3; 12 bases align to TRBD2. Looked up from germline, CDR1 is SGDLS and CDR2 is YYNGEE. The J segment lost 2 bases and the V segment lost 4 bases, leaving 5 bases of the junction unmatched. There are 16 residues in the CDR3. This chain's CDR3 is CASSPRTSGVTDTQYF. For the CDR3, the DNA is TGTGCCAGCAGCCCAAGGACTAGCGGGGTCACAGATACGCAGTATTTT.